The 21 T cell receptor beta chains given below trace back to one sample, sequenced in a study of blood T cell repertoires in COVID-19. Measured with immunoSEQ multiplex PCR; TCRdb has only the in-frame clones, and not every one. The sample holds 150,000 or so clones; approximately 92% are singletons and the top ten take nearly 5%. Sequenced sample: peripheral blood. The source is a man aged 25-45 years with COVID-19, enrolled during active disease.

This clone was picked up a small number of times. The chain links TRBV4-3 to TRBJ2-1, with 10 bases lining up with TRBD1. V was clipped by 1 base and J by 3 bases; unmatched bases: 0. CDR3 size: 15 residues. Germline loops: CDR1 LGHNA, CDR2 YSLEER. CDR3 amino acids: CASSQGTGGYNEQFF. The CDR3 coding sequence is TGCGCCAGCAGCCAAGGGACAGGGGGCTACAATGAGCAGTTCTTC.

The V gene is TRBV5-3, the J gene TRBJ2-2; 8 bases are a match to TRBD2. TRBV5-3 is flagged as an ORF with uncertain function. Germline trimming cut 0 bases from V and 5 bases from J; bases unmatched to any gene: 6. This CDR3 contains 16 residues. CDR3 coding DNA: TGTGCCAGAAGCTTGGAGGCGGGAGGAAGTACCGGGGAGCTGTTTTTT. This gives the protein CARSLEAGGSTGELFF.

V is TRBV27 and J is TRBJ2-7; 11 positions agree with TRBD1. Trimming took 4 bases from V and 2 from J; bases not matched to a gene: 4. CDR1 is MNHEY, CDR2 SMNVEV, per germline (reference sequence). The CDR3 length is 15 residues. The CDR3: CASSWRGQGAYEQYF. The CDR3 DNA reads TGTGCCAGCAGTTGGCGGGGACAGGGGGCCTACGAGCAGTACTTC.

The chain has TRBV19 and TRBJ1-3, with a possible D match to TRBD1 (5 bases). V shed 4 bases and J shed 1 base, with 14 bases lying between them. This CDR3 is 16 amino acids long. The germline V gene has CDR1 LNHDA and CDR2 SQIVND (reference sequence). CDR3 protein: CASSTPLGRSGNTIYF. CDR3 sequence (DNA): TGTGCCAGTAGTACCCCCCTGGGGCGGTCTGGAAACACCATATATTTT.

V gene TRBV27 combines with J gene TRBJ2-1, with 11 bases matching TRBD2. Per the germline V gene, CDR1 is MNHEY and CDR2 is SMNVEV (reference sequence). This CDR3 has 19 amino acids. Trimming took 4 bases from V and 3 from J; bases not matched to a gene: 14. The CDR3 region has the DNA TGTGCCAGCAGTTGGGGCGGAGTGGTAGCGGGGGGGCTCTACAATGAGCAGTTCTTC. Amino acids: CASSWGGVVAGGLYNEQFF.

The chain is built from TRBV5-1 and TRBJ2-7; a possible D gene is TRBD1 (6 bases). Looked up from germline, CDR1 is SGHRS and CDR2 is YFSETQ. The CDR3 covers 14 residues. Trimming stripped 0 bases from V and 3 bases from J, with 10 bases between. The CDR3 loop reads CASSLGQAFYEQYF. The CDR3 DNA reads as TGCGCCAGCAGCTTGGGACAGGCCTTCTACGAGCAGTACTTC.

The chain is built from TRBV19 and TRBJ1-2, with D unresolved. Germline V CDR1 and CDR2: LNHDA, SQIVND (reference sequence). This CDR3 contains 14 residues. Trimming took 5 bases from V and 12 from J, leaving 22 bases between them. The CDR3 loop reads CASSSGEPVALDTF. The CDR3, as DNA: TGTGCCAGTAGTTCCGGGGAGCCTGTTGCTCTCGACACCTTC.

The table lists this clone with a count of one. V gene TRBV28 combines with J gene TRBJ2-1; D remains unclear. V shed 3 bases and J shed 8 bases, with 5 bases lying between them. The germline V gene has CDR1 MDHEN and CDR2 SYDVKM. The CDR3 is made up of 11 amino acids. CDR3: CASSLNYEQFF. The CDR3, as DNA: TGTGCCAGCAGTTTGAACTATGAGCAGTTCTTC.

CDR3 protein: CASSLGTGQETQYF. The CDR3 DNA sequence: TGTGCCAGCAGCCTGGGGACAGGTCAAGAGACCCAGTACTTC. V gene TRBV4-2 combines with J gene TRBJ2-5; 8 nucleotides match TRBD1. This CDR3 has 14 amino acids. Germline V gene sequence: CDR1 LGHNA, CDR2 YNFKEQ. V gave up 4 bases and J gave up 2 bases; unmatched junction bases: 3.

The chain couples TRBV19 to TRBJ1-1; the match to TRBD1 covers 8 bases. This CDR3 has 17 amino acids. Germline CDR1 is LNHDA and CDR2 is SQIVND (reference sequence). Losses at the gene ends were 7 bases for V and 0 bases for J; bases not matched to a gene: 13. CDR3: CASKPGQGGRMNTEAFF. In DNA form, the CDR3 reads TGTGCCAGTAAACCCGGACAGGGAGGTAGGATGAACACTGAAGCTTTCTTT.

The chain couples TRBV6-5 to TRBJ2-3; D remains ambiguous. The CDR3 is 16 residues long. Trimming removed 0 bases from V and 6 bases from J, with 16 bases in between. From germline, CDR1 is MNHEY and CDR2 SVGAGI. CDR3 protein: CASSYSSQAIVDTQYF. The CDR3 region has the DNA TGTGCCAGCAGTTACTCGAGTCAGGCCATCGTGGATACGCAGTATTTT.

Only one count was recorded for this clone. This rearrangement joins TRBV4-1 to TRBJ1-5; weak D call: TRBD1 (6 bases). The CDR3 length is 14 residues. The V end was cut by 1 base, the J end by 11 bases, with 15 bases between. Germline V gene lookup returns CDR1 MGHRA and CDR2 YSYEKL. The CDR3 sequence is CASSQVGHAVAQHF. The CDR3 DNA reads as TGCGCCAGCAGCCAAGTGGGACACGCCGTGGCCCAGCATTTT.

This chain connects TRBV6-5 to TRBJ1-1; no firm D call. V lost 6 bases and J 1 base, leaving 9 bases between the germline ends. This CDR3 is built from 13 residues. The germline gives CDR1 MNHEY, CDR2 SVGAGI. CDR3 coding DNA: TGTGCCAGCAGACCCGACAAGAACACTGAAGCTTTCTTT. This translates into CASRPDKNTEAFF.

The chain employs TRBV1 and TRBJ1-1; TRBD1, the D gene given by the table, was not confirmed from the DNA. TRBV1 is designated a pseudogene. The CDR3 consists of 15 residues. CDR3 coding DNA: TGCACCAGCAGCCAAGTACAGGCAAGTGGTACTGAAGCTTTCTTT. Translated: CTSSQVQASGTEAFF.

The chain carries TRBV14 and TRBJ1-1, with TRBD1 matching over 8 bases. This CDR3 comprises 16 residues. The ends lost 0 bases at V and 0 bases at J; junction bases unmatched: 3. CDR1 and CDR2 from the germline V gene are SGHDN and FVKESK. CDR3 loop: CASSQDLGQVNTEAFF. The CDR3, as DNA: TGTGCCAGCAGCCAAGATCTGGGACAGGTGAACACTGAAGCTTTCTTT. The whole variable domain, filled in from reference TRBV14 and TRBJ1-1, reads EAGVTQFPSHSVIEKGQTVTLRCDPISGHDNLYWYRRVMGKEIKFLLHFVKESKQDESGMPNNRFLAERTGGTYSTLKVQPAELEDSGVYFCASSQDLGQVNTEAFFGQGTRLTVV.

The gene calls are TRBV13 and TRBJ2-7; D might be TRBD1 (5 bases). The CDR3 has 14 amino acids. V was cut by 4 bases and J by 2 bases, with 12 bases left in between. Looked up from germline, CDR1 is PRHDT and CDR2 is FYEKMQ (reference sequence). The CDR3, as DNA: TGTGCCAGCAGCTCCGCGGACAAGGCCTACGAGCAGTACTTC. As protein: CASSSADKAYEQYF.

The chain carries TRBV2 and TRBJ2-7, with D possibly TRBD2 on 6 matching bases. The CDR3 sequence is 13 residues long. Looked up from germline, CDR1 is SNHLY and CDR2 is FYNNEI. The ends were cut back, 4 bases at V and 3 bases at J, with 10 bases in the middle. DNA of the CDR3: TGTGCCAGCAGTGTTCTGGGAGGCTACGAGCAGTACTTC. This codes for CASSVLGGYEQYF.

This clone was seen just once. The CDR3 nucleotides read TGCGCCAGCAGCCAAGATCCACAGTTTAACTATGGCTACACCTTC. Translated: CASSQDPQFNYGYTF. The J gene is TRBJ1-2, the V gene TRBV4-1; D is unclear. V lost 0 bases and J lost 1, with 9 bases in between. This CDR3 is 15 amino acids long. Germline CDR1 MGHRA, CDR2 YSYEKL.

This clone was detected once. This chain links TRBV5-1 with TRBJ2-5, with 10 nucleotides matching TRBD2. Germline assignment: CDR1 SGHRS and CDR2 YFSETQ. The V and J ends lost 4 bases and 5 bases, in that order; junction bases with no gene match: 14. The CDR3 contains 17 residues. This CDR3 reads CASSPADWTSGEETQYF. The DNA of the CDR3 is TGCGCCAGCAGCCCGGCTGACTGGACTAGCGGTGAGGAGACCCAGTACTTC.

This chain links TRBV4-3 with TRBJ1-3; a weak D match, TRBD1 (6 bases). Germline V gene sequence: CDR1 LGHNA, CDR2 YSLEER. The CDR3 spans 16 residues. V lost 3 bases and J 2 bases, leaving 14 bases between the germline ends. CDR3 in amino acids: CASSQVVGGAGNTIYF. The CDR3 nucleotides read TGCGCCAGCAGCCAGGTGGTTGGGGGCGCTGGAAACACCATATATTTT.

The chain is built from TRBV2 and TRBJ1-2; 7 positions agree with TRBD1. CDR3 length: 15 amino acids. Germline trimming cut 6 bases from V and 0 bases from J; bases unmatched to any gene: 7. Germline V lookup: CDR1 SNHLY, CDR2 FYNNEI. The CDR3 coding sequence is TGTGCCAGCAGAGGGGGACAGTTTCCTAACTATGGCTACACCTTC. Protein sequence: CASRGGQFPNYGYTF.